The rows below give T cell receptor beta chains drawn from one sample of a study of identifying expanded T cells in peripheral blood. Generated by immunoSEQ multiplex PCR, the TCRdb table keeps only in-frame clones and is missing some. The table has roughly 78,000 clones, approximately 87% seen once; the top ten hold roughly 3%. Material for sequencing was blood. The receptors derive from a person aged 18-70 years in good health. The CDR3 runs from the conserved cysteine through the conserved F or W. Each record gives: J gene, V gene, D gene, clone size, CDR3 protein, CDR3 DNA. The D gene is left open where the match is weak. Only part of the rows carry a size: once, few, many, or a class if the clone is expanded.

j_call: TRBJ1-2
v_call: TRBV30
d_call: .
clone_size: .
cdr3_aa: CAWTSPYVDSTYNYGYTF
cdr3_nt: TGTGCCTGGACGAGTCCCTACGTGGACAGCACGTATAACTATGGCTACACCTTC

j_call: TRBJ1-3
v_call: TRBV11-2
d_call: .
clone_size: .
cdr3_aa: CASSLAPQVNGNTIYF
cdr3_nt: TGTGCCAGCAGCTTAGCCCCTCAGGTTAATGGAAACACCATATATTTT

j_call: TRBJ2-5
v_call: TRBV9
d_call: .
clone_size: .
cdr3_aa: CASSVSGALETQYF
cdr3_nt: TGTGCCAGCAGCGTGAGTGGGGCCCTAGAGACCCAGTACTTC

j_call: TRBJ1-1
v_call: TRBV7-9
d_call: TRBD1
clone_size: .
cdr3_aa: CASSTWDRENTEAFF
cdr3_nt: TGTGCCAGCAGCACATGGGACAGGGAGAACACTGAAGCTTTCTTT

j_call: TRBJ1-5
v_call: TRBV4-1
d_call: .
clone_size: .
cdr3_aa: CASSRGADSNQPQHF
cdr3_nt: TGCGCCAGCAGCCGAGGGGCCGATAGCAATCAGCCCCAGCATTTT

j_call: TRBJ2-3
v_call: TRBV7-9
d_call: .
clone_size: .
cdr3_aa: CASSFAAGLTDTQYF
cdr3_nt: TGTGCCAGCAGCTTTGCCGCGGGCCTCACAGATACGCAGTATTTT

j_call: TRBJ1-2
v_call: TRBV15
d_call: .
clone_size: .
cdr3_aa: CATSRDLGFSNYGYTF
cdr3_nt: TGTGCCACCAGCAGAGATTTGGGGTTTTCTAACTATGGCTACACCTTC

j_call: TRBJ2-7
v_call: TRBV7-2
d_call: .
clone_size: .
cdr3_aa: CASSSDYQSRYEQYF
cdr3_nt: TGTGCCAGCAGCTCGGACTACCAAAGCCGCTACGAGCAGTACTTC

j_call: TRBJ1-3
v_call: TRBV2
d_call: .
clone_size: once
cdr3_aa: CASSENRMGNTIYF
cdr3_nt: TGTGCCAGCAGTGAAAACAGGATGGGAAACACCATATATTTT

j_call: TRBJ2-1
v_call: TRBV7-2
d_call: TRBD2
clone_size: .
cdr3_aa: CASSLARLAVYNEQFF
cdr3_nt: TGTGCCAGCAGCTTAGCTAGGCTAGCGGTCTACAATGAGCAGTTCTTC

j_call: TRBJ2-3
v_call: TRBV7-2
d_call: TRBD1
clone_size: .
cdr3_aa: CASSRPGQGAWGTDTQYF
cdr3_nt: TGTGCCAGCAGCCGACCGGGACAGGGGGCTTGGGGCACAGATACGCAGTATTTT

j_call: TRBJ2-3
v_call: TRBV29-1
d_call: TRBD1
clone_size: .
cdr3_aa: CSAEKTGTTDTQYF
cdr3_nt: TGCAGCGCTGAGAAGACAGGGACCACAGATACGCAGTATTTT

j_call: TRBJ2-5
v_call: TRBV9
d_call: .
clone_size: .
cdr3_aa: CASSLGMVEVETQYF
cdr3_nt: TGTGCCAGCAGCCTAGGGATGGTGGAGGTGGAGACCCAGTACTTC

j_call: TRBJ2-7
v_call: TRBV18
d_call: TRBD1
clone_size: .
cdr3_aa: CASSPRVGQGAPYEQYF
cdr3_nt: TGTGCCAGCTCACCCAGGGTGGGACAGGGGGCGCCTTACGAGCAGTACTTC

j_call: TRBJ1-2
v_call: TRBV12-2
d_call: .
clone_size: .
cdr3_aa: CASRLIGVSGYTF
cdr3_nt: TGTGCAAGTCGCTTAATCGGGGTTAGTGGCTACACCTTC

j_call: TRBJ2-7
v_call: TRBV29-1
d_call: TRBD1
clone_size: .
cdr3_aa: CSAGQGFTYEQYF
cdr3_nt: TGCAGCGCTGGACAGGGTTTTACCTACGAGCAGTACTTC

j_call: TRBJ2-1
v_call: TRBV6-5
d_call: .
clone_size: .
cdr3_aa: CASSGTADNEQFF
cdr3_nt: TGTGCCAGCAGTGGGACTGCAGACAATGAGCAGTTCTTC

j_call: TRBJ1-5
v_call: TRBV6-5
d_call: .
clone_size: .
cdr3_aa: CASRRGAGSNQPQHF
cdr3_nt: TGTGCCAGCAGGCGGGGGGCGGGGAGCAATCAGCCCCAGCATTTT

j_call: TRBJ1-2
v_call: TRBV7-9
d_call: .
clone_size: .
cdr3_aa: CASSLTGIYGYTF
cdr3_nt: TGTGCCAGCAGCTTAACAGGGATCTATGGCTACACCTTC

j_call: TRBJ1-1
v_call: TRBV10-3
d_call: TRBD1
clone_size: .
cdr3_aa: CAISGQGYGAFF
cdr3_nt: TGTGCCATCAGTGGACAGGGGTATGGAGCTTTCTTT

j_call: TRBJ1-1
v_call: TRBV18
d_call: .
clone_size: few
cdr3_aa: CASSPWSGNTEAFF
cdr3_nt: TGTGCCAGCTCACCTTGGTCGGGTAACACTGAAGCTTTCTTT

j_call: TRBJ1-2
v_call: TRBV7-6
d_call: TRBD1
clone_size: few
cdr3_aa: CASSLGEGAGGYTF
cdr3_nt: TGTGCCAGCAGCTTAGGGGAGGGGGCCGGTGGCTACACCTTC

j_call: TRBJ1-5
v_call: TRBV2
d_call: .
clone_size: .
cdr3_aa: CATATTSNQPQHF
cdr3_nt: TGTGCCACCGCGACGACTAGCAATCAGCCCCAGCATTTT

j_call: TRBJ2-2
v_call: TRBV2
d_call: TRBD2
clone_size: .
cdr3_aa: CARGLAGGVTGELFF
cdr3_nt: TGTGCCAGAGGACTAGCGGGAGGGGTCACCGGGGAGCTGTTTTTT

j_call: TRBJ1-1
v_call: TRBV19
d_call: .
clone_size: .
cdr3_aa: CASSIGVRAFEAFF
cdr3_nt: TGTGCCAGTAGTATAGGCGTCCGGGCGTTTGAAGCTTTCTTT

j_call: TRBJ1-6
v_call: TRBV5-1
d_call: TRBD1
clone_size: once
cdr3_aa: CASSLSSEGAAPLHF
cdr3_nt: TGCGCCAGCAGCTTGAGTAGTGAGGGGGCTGCACCCCTCCACTTT

j_call: TRBJ1-6
v_call: TRBV5-1
d_call: .
clone_size: once
cdr3_aa: CASSPDYSSYNSPLHF
cdr3_nt: TGCGCCAGCAGCCCCGACTACAGCTCCTATAATTCACCCCTCCACTTT

j_call: TRBJ1-1
v_call: TRBV21-1
d_call: .
clone_size: .
cdr3_aa: CASSKVQGLRVNTEAFF
cdr3_nt: TGTGCCAGCAGCAAAGTTCAGGGGCTGAGAGTGAACACTGAAGCTTTCTTT

j_call: TRBJ1-2
v_call: TRBV4-2
d_call: .
clone_size: .
cdr3_aa: CASSPLWDNNYGYTF
cdr3_nt: TGTGCCAGCAGCCCCCTATGGGACAACAACTATGGCTACACCTTC

j_call: TRBJ2-7
v_call: TRBV6-5
d_call: .
clone_size: .
cdr3_aa: CASSTLRPGRYEQYF
cdr3_nt: TGTGCCAGCAGCACCCTACGGCCGGGGAGGTACGAGCAGTACTTC

j_call: TRBJ2-4
v_call: TRBV7-2
d_call: .
clone_size: .
cdr3_aa: CASSLARVDIQYF
cdr3_nt: TGTGCCAGCAGCTTAGCTAGGGTTGACATTCAGTACTTC

j_call: TRBJ2-7
v_call: TRBV4-2
d_call: .
clone_size: .
cdr3_aa: CASSDREGYEQYF
cdr3_nt: TGTGCCAGCAGCGATAGAGAAGGCTACGAGCAGTACTTC

j_call: TRBJ1-2
v_call: TRBV30
d_call: .
clone_size: .
cdr3_aa: CAWSVGVGYTF
cdr3_nt: TGTGCCTGGAGTGTAGGGGTTGGCTACACCTTC

j_call: TRBJ1-3
v_call: TRBV7-9
d_call: .
clone_size: .
cdr3_aa: CASSWAGNTIYF
cdr3_nt: TGTGCCAGCAGCTGGGCAGGAAACACCATATATTTT

j_call: TRBJ1-4
v_call: TRBV18
d_call: .
clone_size: .
cdr3_aa: CASSPGADEKLFF
cdr3_nt: TGTGCCAGCTCACCGGGGGCAGACGAAAAACTGTTTTTT

j_call: TRBJ1-2
v_call: TRBV7-6
d_call: .
clone_size: few
cdr3_aa: CASSLDGQHYGYTF
cdr3_nt: TGTGCCAGCAGCTTAGACGGACAGCACTATGGCTACACCTTC

j_call: TRBJ1-1
v_call: TRBV5-1
d_call: .
clone_size: .
cdr3_aa: CASSLGREHRRDTEAFF
cdr3_nt: TGCGCCAGCAGCTTGGGGAGGGAACACCGGAGGGACACTGAAGCTTTCTTT

j_call: TRBJ2-1
v_call: TRBV5-4
d_call: .
clone_size: .
cdr3_aa: CASSGGRGDEQFF
cdr3_nt: TGTGCCAGCAGCGGGGGGCGGGGCGATGAGCAGTTCTTC

j_call: TRBJ2-7
v_call: TRBV9
d_call: .
clone_size: .
cdr3_aa: CASSGGRGQDEQYF
cdr3_nt: TGTGCCAGCAGCGGTGGGAGGGGGCAAGACGAGCAGTACTTC

j_call: TRBJ2-7
v_call: TRBV18
d_call: .
clone_size: .
cdr3_aa: CASSPTQVREQYF
cdr3_nt: TGTGCCAGCTCACCAACACAAGTGAGAGAGCAGTACTTC

j_call: TRBJ2-7
v_call: TRBV6-1
d_call: .
clone_size: .
cdr3_aa: CASSPPGLGPYF
cdr3_nt: TGTGCCAGCAGTCCCCCAGGGCTCGGCCCGTACTTC

j_call: TRBJ2-3
v_call: TRBV2
d_call: .
clone_size: .
cdr3_aa: CASKAGTGVTDTQYF
cdr3_nt: TGTGCCAGCAAGGCCGGGACGGGGGTCACAGATACGCAGTATTTT

j_call: TRBJ2-2
v_call: TRBV4-3
d_call: .
clone_size: once
cdr3_aa: CASSQDKGPRELFF
cdr3_nt: TGCGCCAGCAGCCAAGATAAAGGCCCGCGGGAGCTGTTTTTT

j_call: TRBJ1-1
v_call: TRBV7-2
d_call: .
clone_size: .
cdr3_aa: CASSGPGAEAFF
cdr3_nt: TGTGCCAGCAGCGGGCCAGGCGCTGAAGCTTTCTTT

j_call: TRBJ2-1
v_call: TRBV11-2
d_call: .
clone_size: .
cdr3_aa: CASSFIGEQFF
cdr3_nt: TGTGCCAGCAGCTTCATTGGTGAGCAGTTCTTC

j_call: TRBJ2-2
v_call: TRBV18
d_call: TRBD1
clone_size: once
cdr3_aa: CASSPRQGAAGELFF
cdr3_nt: TGTGCCAGCTCACCGCGACAGGGGGCGGCGGGGGAGCTGTTTTTT

j_call: TRBJ2-3
v_call: TRBV19
d_call: .
clone_size: .
cdr3_aa: CASSIVTGTDTQYF
cdr3_nt: TGTGCCAGTAGTATAGTAACCGGCACAGATACGCAGTATTTT

j_call: TRBJ1-1
v_call: TRBV25-1
d_call: .
clone_size: .
cdr3_aa: CASRRGRYAEAFF
cdr3_nt: TGTGCCAGCAGGAGGGGCCGGTACGCTGAAGCTTTCTTT

j_call: TRBJ1-2
v_call: TRBV6-6
d_call: .
clone_size: .
cdr3_aa: CASSYQGDRYGYTF
cdr3_nt: TGTGCCAGCAGTTATCAGGGCGATCGCTATGGCTACACCTTC

j_call: TRBJ2-7
v_call: TRBV6-5
d_call: TRBD2
clone_size: .
cdr3_aa: CASSQGSGTSDEQYF
cdr3_nt: TGTGCCAGCAGTCAAGGAAGCGGGACTAGTGACGAGCAGTACTTC

j_call: TRBJ2-5
v_call: TRBV7-9
d_call: .
clone_size: .
cdr3_aa: CASSFEVSGETQYF
cdr3_nt: TGTGCCAGCAGCTTTGAGGTTTCGGGGGAGACCCAGTACTTC